The clone carrying this T cell receptor (beta chain) was seen a few times. Its matching antigen is unknown. Trimming took off 2 bases at V and 5 bases at J, with 7 bases between the two ends. CDR3 length: 12 amino acids. CDR1 LNHDA and CDR2 SQIVND come from the germline V gene (reference sequence). Using immunoSEQ multiplex PCR, the repertoire was profiled, and TCRdb retains in-frame clones only, with some absent. The sample shows 55,000 to 75,000 clones, about 89% of them seen only once. This record comes from a study of OX40 agonist ivuxolimab in advanced cancers. Study-level points and caveats: Normalized expansion of T-cell clones was also low for some nonresponders.

Sample: CD4+ or CD8+ T cells sorted from blood, taken in a trial of the OX40 agonist ivuxolimab. The J gene is TRBJ2-7, the V gene TRBV19, with D perhaps being TRBD1 or TRBD2 (5 bases each). This receptor was obtained from an adult with an advanced solid tumor such as melanoma, head and neck, liver or kidney cancer. Here the CDR3 reads CASSIKGHEQYF. CDR3 DNA sequence: TGTGCCAGTAGTATAAAGGGACACGAGCAGTACTTC.